This TCR beta chain comes out of a study of blood T cell repertoires in COVID-19. Across the whole study: COVID-19 samples from acute and convalescent phases originated in the United States, Italy and Spain. PBMCs, B-cell-depleted T cells, or T cells provided the cDNA or gDNA that made up the material.

The method was immunoSEQ multiplex PCR; TCRdb's version includes in-frame clones alone and lacks a portion of them. The profile shows about 100,000 clones, around 79% of them singletons. Trimming shortened V by 3 bases and J by 12 bases, and 12 bases separated the two germline ends. Germline V gives CDR1 MNHEY, CDR2 SMNVEV (reference sequence). The CDR3 length is 13 residues. This clone came up once. Sequenced: peripheral blood. The chain recombines TRBV27 with TRBJ1-6; no firm D call. The receptor was isolated from a man aged 65 to 85 with active or convalescent COVID-19. CDR3 sequence: CASSFLAGEPLHF. In DNA form, the CDR3 reads TGTGCCAGCAGTTTTCTAGCTGGGGAACCCCTCCACTTT.